The clone carrying this TCR beta chain was picked up many times. Its specificity is not known. The sample is drawn from a study of metastatic and nonmetastatic thyroid tumors. Overall study context: The authors compared repertoires across blood and tumor or nodule tissue from malignant and benign thyroid patients. Findings and limits, study-wide: Reports indicated that malignant thyroid tumors showed significantly higher TCR beta diversity than benign nodules did, in blood and tumor.

In the authors' methods: A classifier of distant metastasis in papillary thyroid cancer was built from CDR3 differences (across clinicopathological groups). TCRdb re-analyzed the PCR reads using MiXCR. The V and J calls follow TCRdb's processing rather than the paper's. Of 15,000 to 20,000 clones detected, approximately 30% appear once; the ten largest clones hold 8% to 11%. Before thyroid surgery, none of the patients had received any treatment. This CDR3 is built from 17 residues. Germline CDR1 and CDR2: LGHNA and YNFKEQ. The germline V and J ends were trimmed by 1 base and 1 base, with 15 bases remaining between them.

The origin of this receptor is a female donor with papillary thyroid cancer or a benign thyroid nodule (not recorded which). Some clones in this sample may be carry-over from other donors' samples. Material: blood. The chain carries TRBV4-2 and TRBJ2-3, with D perhaps matching TRBD2 (6 bases). CDR3 in amino acids: CASSQGGLRVRTDTQYF. In DNA form, the CDR3 reads TGTGCCAGCAGCCAAGGGGGACTTCGGGTTCGCACAGATACGCAGTATTTT.